This TCR beta chain derives from a study of blood T cell repertoires in COVID-19. Study background: Some COVID-19 samples were acute and others convalescent; all came from the United States, Italy and Spain.

The V and J ends lost 3 bases and 7 bases, in that order; junction bases with no gene match: 11. Per germline, CDR1 SQVTM and CDR2 ANQGSEA. There are 16 residues in the CDR3. Some clones are missing from TCRdb's copy, which holds only in-frame ones; the method was immunoSEQ multiplex PCR. Here the sample spans about 87,000 clones, 60% to 80% being singletons. The specimen was peripheral blood. V is TRBV29-1 and J is TRBJ2-1; 11 bases fit TRBD1. The receptor was isolated from a woman between 50 and 59 years old with acute or convalescent COVID-19. The CDR3 nucleotides read TGCAGCGTTGAGACCGGGACAGGGGGTGGTTGGAATGAGCAGTTCTTC. It encodes CSVETGTGGGWNEQFF.